A selection of T cell receptor beta chains follows, all from one sample in a study of blood T cell repertoires in COVID-19. Some clones are missing from TCRdb's copy, which holds only in-frame ones; the method was immunoSEQ multiplex PCR. The sample holds approximately 470,000 clones; roughly nine tenths are singletons and the top ten take 0.7%. The sequencing input was PBMCs or T cells enriched from blood (not recorded which). All receptors derive from a woman aged 18-29 years who had recovered from COVID-19. CDR3s include the opening cysteine and the closing phenylalanine or tryptophan. Fields, in order: V gene, clone size, D gene, J gene, CDR3 DNA, CDR3 protein. A D gene is named only where the DNA matches it firmly. Not all rows give a size; the values are once, few, many and, for expanded clones, a class.

v_gene: TRBV11-2
abundance: NA
d_gene: NA
j_gene: TRBJ2-5
CDR3nt: TGTGCCAGCAGCCCTCTTGGCAGGGCCGGGGAGACCCAGTACTTC
CDR3aa: CASSPLGRAGETQYF

v_gene: TRBV4-2
abundance: once
d_gene: NA
j_gene: TRBJ2-3
CDR3nt: TGTGCCAGCAGCCAAGATAGGCTAGCGACGAATACGCAGTATTTT
CDR3aa: CASSQDRLATNTQYF

v_gene: TRBV30
abundance: NA
d_gene: TRBD2
j_gene: TRBJ2-3
CDR3nt: TGTGCCTGGACGGGGGGGCGGGGAGATACGCAGTATTTT
CDR3aa: CAWTGGRGDTQYF

v_gene: TRBV30
abundance: NA
d_gene: NA
j_gene: TRBJ1-2
CDR3nt: TGTGCCTGGAATGGGGCCCGACTAGAATATGGCTACACCTTC
CDR3aa: CAWNGARLEYGYTF

v_gene: TRBV28
abundance: few
d_gene: TRBD1
j_gene: TRBJ1-2
CDR3nt: TGTGCTACTCTGGGACAGGGGGCTAATGACTATGGCTACACCTTC
CDR3aa: CATLGQGANDYGYTF

v_gene: TRBV5-1
abundance: once
d_gene: NA
j_gene: TRBJ1-2
CDR3nt: TGCGCCAGCACTTTTGGAGGGCAAGAAGGCTACACCTTC
CDR3aa: CASTFGGQEGYTF

v_gene: TRBV30
abundance: NA
d_gene: NA
j_gene: TRBJ2-3
CDR3nt: TGTGCCTGGGGATTCCCAGGGTCTTACACAGATACGCAGTATTTT
CDR3aa: CAWGFPGSYTDTQYF

v_gene: TRBV7-8
abundance: NA
d_gene: TRBD1
j_gene: TRBJ1-5
CDR3nt: TGTGCCAGCAGCTTAAGGACAGGCTCCAATCAGCCCCAGCATTTT
CDR3aa: CASSLRTGSNQPQHF

v_gene: TRBV10-1
abundance: NA
d_gene: TRBD1
j_gene: TRBJ1-2
CDR3nt: TGCGCCAGCAGTGAGCCATACGACAGGGGATGGGGCTATGGCTACACCTTC
CDR3aa: CASSEPYDRGWGYGYTF

v_gene: TRBV6-1
abundance: many
d_gene: NA
j_gene: TRBJ1-5
CDR3nt: TGTGCCAGCAGTGAGACAGGCAGGGTTAATCAGCCCCAGCATTTT
CDR3aa: CASSETGRVNQPQHF

v_gene: TRBV2
abundance: NA
d_gene: NA
j_gene: TRBJ1-4
CDR3nt: TGTGCCAGCACTGAGGGCAGAGTTAATGAAAAACTGTTTTTT
CDR3aa: CASTEGRVNEKLFF

v_gene: TRBV7-2
abundance: NA
d_gene: NA
j_gene: TRBJ1-3
CDR3nt: TGTGCCAGCAGCTTTCCTACGGGAGTTCTCTCTGGAAACACCATATATTTT
CDR3aa: CASSFPTGVLSGNTIYF

v_gene: TRBV5-4
abundance: once
d_gene: TRBD2
j_gene: TRBJ2-3
CDR3nt: TGTGCCAGCAGCCAGGAAAGCGGGGAAAACACAGATACGCAGTATTTT
CDR3aa: CASSQESGENTDTQYF

v_gene: TRBV30
abundance: few
d_gene: TRBD1
j_gene: TRBJ1-1
CDR3nt: TGTGCCTGGGTTAGACAGGGATCCTTTGAAGCTTTCTTT
CDR3aa: CAWVRQGSFEAFF

v_gene: TRBV19
abundance: NA
d_gene: NA
j_gene: TRBJ2-1
CDR3nt: TGTGCCAGTAGTACTTTTGAACAGCCCAATGAGCAGTTCTTC
CDR3aa: CASSTFEQPNEQFF

v_gene: TRBV7-9
abundance: NA
d_gene: NA
j_gene: TRBJ1-3
CDR3nt: TGTGCCAGCAGCTTAGATTCTGCCCGACTCTTCTCTGGAAACACCATATATTTT
CDR3aa: CASSLDSARLFSGNTIYF

v_gene: TRBV5-4
abundance: NA
d_gene: TRBD1
j_gene: TRBJ1-2
CDR3nt: TGTGCCAGCAGCTCGACGGGACAGGGGGCTGGTGGCTACACCTTC
CDR3aa: CASSSTGQGAGGYTF

v_gene: TRBV5-6
abundance: NA
d_gene: NA
j_gene: TRBJ1-3
CDR3nt: TGTGCCAGCACGACTGCCCTCAAGACTGGGGGAAACACCATATATTTT
CDR3aa: CASTTALKTGGNTIYF

v_gene: TRBV5-4
abundance: NA
d_gene: NA
j_gene: TRBJ1-2
CDR3nt: TGTGCCAGCAGCTTTGGAGGTTTCTACACCTTC
CDR3aa: CASSFGGFYTF

v_gene: TRBV19
abundance: NA
d_gene: NA
j_gene: TRBJ1-2
CDR3nt: TGTGCCAGTAGTACGGCAGGCTATGGCTACACCTTC
CDR3aa: CASSTAGYGYTF

v_gene: TRBV11-2
abundance: NA
d_gene: TRBD1
j_gene: TRBJ1-3
CDR3nt: TGTGCCAGCAGCCCTTTACAGGGGGCATTCTCTGGAAACACCATATATTTT
CDR3aa: CASSPLQGAFSGNTIYF

v_gene: TRBV5-6
abundance: NA
d_gene: TRBD1
j_gene: TRBJ1-4
CDR3nt: TGTGCCAGCAGCCTGGCCGGGACAGGAAGTGAAAAACTGTTTTTT
CDR3aa: CASSLAGTGSEKLFF

v_gene: TRBV7-7
abundance: NA
d_gene: TRBD1
j_gene: TRBJ1-1
CDR3nt: TGTGCTAGCAGCCCCTCGGGGGACAGCTTAGTCAACACTGAAGCTTTCTTT
CDR3aa: CASSPSGDSLVNTEAFF

v_gene: TRBV15
abundance: few
d_gene: TRBD1
j_gene: TRBJ1-6
CDR3nt: TGTGCCACCAGCCAGGGACAGGGGAATTCACCCCTCCACTTT
CDR3aa: CATSQGQGNSPLHF

v_gene: TRBV3-1/TRBV3-2
abundance: NA
d_gene: NA
j_gene: TRBJ1-2
CDR3nt: TGTGCCAGCAGCGGCGGGAACTATGGCTACACCTTC
CDR3aa: CASSGGNYGYTF

v_gene: TRBV5-1
abundance: few
d_gene: NA
j_gene: TRBJ2-7
CDR3nt: TGCGCCAGCAGCCCGCCCAGTACAGGGAGTTACGAGCAGTACTTC
CDR3aa: CASSPPSTGSYEQYF

v_gene: TRBV24-1
abundance: NA
d_gene: TRBD2
j_gene: TRBJ2-1
CDR3nt: TGTGCCACCAGTGATGCCGCCGGCGGGGGGACTAGGAATGAGCAGTTCTTC
CDR3aa: CATSDAAGGGTRNEQFF

v_gene: TRBV6-5
abundance: NA
d_gene: TRBD1
j_gene: TRBJ1-6
CDR3nt: TGTGCCAGCAGTTACGACAGGGGGCAGGGTAATTCACCCCTCCACTTT
CDR3aa: CASSYDRGQGNSPLHF

v_gene: TRBV19
abundance: NA
d_gene: NA
j_gene: TRBJ2-7
CDR3nt: TGTGCCATTATAACCGGGTCGGTCTACGAGCAGTACTTC
CDR3aa: CAIITGSVYEQYF

v_gene: TRBV7-2
abundance: NA
d_gene: NA
j_gene: TRBJ2-5
CDR3nt: TGTGCCAGCAGCTTGGCGCTAGAAGAGACCCAGTACTTC
CDR3aa: CASSLALEETQYF

v_gene: TRBV2
abundance: NA
d_gene: TRBD2
j_gene: TRBJ2-5
CDR3nt: TGTGCCAGCAGAGCCTGGGGGACTAGCGGAAACCAAGAGACCCAGTACTTC
CDR3aa: CASRAWGTSGNQETQYF

v_gene: TRBV12-2
abundance: NA
d_gene: NA
j_gene: TRBJ1-1
CDR3nt: TGTGCAAGTCGCTTGGCCATAAGGGGGCGCCCGGACACTGAAGCTTTCTTT
CDR3aa: CASRLAIRGRPDTEAFF

v_gene: TRBV4-1
abundance: NA
d_gene: NA
j_gene: TRBJ2-1
CDR3nt: TGCGCCAGCAGCCAACCCCGACTAAACAATGAGCAGTTCTTC
CDR3aa: CASSQPRLNNEQFF

v_gene: TRBV2
abundance: NA
d_gene: NA
j_gene: TRBJ1-4
CDR3nt: TGTGCCAGCAGTGAATCGAGTGTCGCTGAAAAACTGTTTTTT
CDR3aa: CASSESSVAEKLFF

v_gene: TRBV12-3/TRBV12-4
abundance: NA
d_gene: TRBD1
j_gene: TRBJ1-2
CDR3nt: TGTGCCAGCAGTTTTGGACAGGGAAGAGGCTACACCTTC
CDR3aa: CASSFGQGRGYTF

v_gene: TRBV25-1
abundance: NA
d_gene: NA
j_gene: TRBJ1-6
CDR3nt: TGTGCCAGCAGTGATACAAATTCACCCCTCCACTTT
CDR3aa: CASSDTNSPLHF

v_gene: TRBV28
abundance: NA
d_gene: TRBD1
j_gene: TRBJ1-6
CDR3nt: TGTGCCGCCACAGGGGGCGAGAATTCACCCCTCCACTTT
CDR3aa: CAATGGENSPLHF

v_gene: TRBV30
abundance: once
d_gene: NA
j_gene: TRBJ1-2
CDR3nt: TGTGCCTGGAGTGCTAGGGGCACTACTTATGGCTACACCTTC
CDR3aa: CAWSARGTTYGYTF

v_gene: TRBV10-2
abundance: NA
d_gene: TRBD2
j_gene: TRBJ2-7
CDR3nt: TGCGCCAGCAGTCCAGGACTAGCCTACGAGCAGTACTTC
CDR3aa: CASSPGLAYEQYF

v_gene: TRBV28
abundance: NA
d_gene: NA
j_gene: TRBJ1-6
CDR3nt: TGTGCCAGCAGCTCCGGAGGGTCCTATAATTCACCCCTCCACTTT
CDR3aa: CASSSGGSYNSPLHF

v_gene: TRBV10-3
abundance: NA
d_gene: TRBD1
j_gene: TRBJ1-1
CDR3nt: TGTGCCATCAGGATAGGACAGGGAAGAGACACTGAAGCTTTCTTT
CDR3aa: CAIRIGQGRDTEAFF

v_gene: TRBV4-2
abundance: NA
d_gene: TRBD2
j_gene: TRBJ2-7
CDR3nt: TGTGCCAGCAGCCAAGATCGACTAGCTTACGAGCAGTACTTC
CDR3aa: CASSQDRLAYEQYF

v_gene: TRBV27
abundance: NA
d_gene: NA
j_gene: TRBJ1-1
CDR3nt: TGTGCCAGCAAAAGAGAGAGGGTGAACACTGAAGCTTTCTTT
CDR3aa: CASKRERVNTEAFF

v_gene: TRBV11-3
abundance: NA
d_gene: NA
j_gene: TRBJ2-2
CDR3nt: TGTGCCAGCAGCTCGTCCGGGGTCGGCGGGGAGCTGTTTTTT
CDR3aa: CASSSSGVGGELFF

v_gene: TRBV12-3/TRBV12-4
abundance: NA
d_gene: NA
j_gene: TRBJ2-1
CDR3nt: TGTGCCAGCAGTTTAGGGGAGAATGAGCAGTTCTTC
CDR3aa: CASSLGENEQFF

v_gene: TRBV27
abundance: NA
d_gene: NA
j_gene: TRBJ1-2
CDR3nt: TGTGCCAGCAAGTTGGACAGACGATATGGCTACACCTTC
CDR3aa: CASKLDRRYGYTF

v_gene: TRBV5-4
abundance: NA
d_gene: NA
j_gene: TRBJ1-2
CDR3nt: TGTGCCAGCAGCTCCGATGGAGGATATAACTATGGCTACACCTTC
CDR3aa: CASSSDGGYNYGYTF

v_gene: TRBV9
abundance: NA
d_gene: TRBD1
j_gene: TRBJ2-2
CDR3nt: TGTGCCAGCAGCGTAGAAGAGGGGGGACAGGGAGGAACCGGGGAGCTGTTTTTT
CDR3aa: CASSVEEGGQGGTGELFF

v_gene: TRBV6-1
abundance: NA
d_gene: NA
j_gene: TRBJ1-2
CDR3nt: TGTGCCAGCAGTGAAGCGACGGGTTATGGCTACACCTTC
CDR3aa: CASSEATGYGYTF

v_gene: TRBV6-4
abundance: many
d_gene: TRBD1
j_gene: TRBJ2-3
CDR3nt: TGTGCCAGCAGTGACGGGACAGGGGGCGCAGATACGCAGTATTTT
CDR3aa: CASSDGTGGADTQYF